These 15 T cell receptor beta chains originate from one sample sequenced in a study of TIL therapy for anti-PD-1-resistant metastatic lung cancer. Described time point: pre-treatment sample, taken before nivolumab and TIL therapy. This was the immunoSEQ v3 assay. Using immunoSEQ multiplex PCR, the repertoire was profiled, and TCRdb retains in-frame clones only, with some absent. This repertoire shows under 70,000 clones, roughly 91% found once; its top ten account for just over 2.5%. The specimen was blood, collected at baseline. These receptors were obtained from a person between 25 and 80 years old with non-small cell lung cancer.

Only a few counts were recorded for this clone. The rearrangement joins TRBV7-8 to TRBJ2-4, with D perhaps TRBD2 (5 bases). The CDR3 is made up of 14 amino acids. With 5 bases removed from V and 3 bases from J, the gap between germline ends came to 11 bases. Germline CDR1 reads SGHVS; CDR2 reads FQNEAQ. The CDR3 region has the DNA TGTGCCAGCAGCCCCAGCGGTAGCAAAAACATTCAGTACTTC. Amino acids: CASSPSGSKNIQYF.

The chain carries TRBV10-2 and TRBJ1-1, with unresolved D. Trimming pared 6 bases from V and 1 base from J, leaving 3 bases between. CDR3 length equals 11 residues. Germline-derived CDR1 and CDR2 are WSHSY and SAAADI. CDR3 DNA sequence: TGCGCCAGCAGGGGGAACACTGAAGCTTTCTTT. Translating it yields CASRGNTEAFF.

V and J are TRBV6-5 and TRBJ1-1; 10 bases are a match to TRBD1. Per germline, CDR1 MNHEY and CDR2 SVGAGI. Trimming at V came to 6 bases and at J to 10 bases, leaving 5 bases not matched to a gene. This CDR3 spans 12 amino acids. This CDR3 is CASSGTGEGAFF. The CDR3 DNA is TGTGCCAGCAGCGGGACAGGGGAAGGAGCTTTCTTT.

The chain's CDR3 is CASSQVRTGGYEQYF. Written as DNA, the CDR3 is TGTGCCAGCAGCCAAGTTCGAACAGGGGGCTACGAGCAGTACTTC. The gene calls are TRBV3-1 (or the pseudogene TRBV3-2) and TRBJ2-7, with TRBD1 matching 8 bases. Germline lookup yields CDR1 LGHDT and CDR2 YNNKEL (reference sequence). With 1 base clipped from V and 3 bases from J, the junction kept 5 bases outside the gene matches. The CDR3 is 15 amino acids.

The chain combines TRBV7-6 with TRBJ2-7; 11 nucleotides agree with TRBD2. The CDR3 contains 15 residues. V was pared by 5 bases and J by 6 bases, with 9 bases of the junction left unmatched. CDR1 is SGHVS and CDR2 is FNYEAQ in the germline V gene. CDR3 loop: CASSPTTSGNSEQYF. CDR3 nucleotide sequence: TGTGCCAGCAGCCCGACGACTAGCGGGAACTCCGAGCAGTACTTC.

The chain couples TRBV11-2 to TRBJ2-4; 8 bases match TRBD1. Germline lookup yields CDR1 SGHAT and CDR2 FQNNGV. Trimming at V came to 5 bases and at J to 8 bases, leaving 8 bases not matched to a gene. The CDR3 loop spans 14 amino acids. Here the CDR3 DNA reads TGTGCCAGCAGCACCCGGACAGGGAACGACATTCAGTACTTC. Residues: CASSTRTGNDIQYF.

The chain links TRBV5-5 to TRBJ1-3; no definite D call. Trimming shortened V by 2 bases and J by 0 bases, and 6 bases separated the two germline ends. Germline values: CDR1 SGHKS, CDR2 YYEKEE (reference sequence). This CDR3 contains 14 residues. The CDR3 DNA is TGTGCCAGCAGCTTTGGTAGCTCTGGAAACACCATATATTTT. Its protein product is CASSFGSSGNTIYF.

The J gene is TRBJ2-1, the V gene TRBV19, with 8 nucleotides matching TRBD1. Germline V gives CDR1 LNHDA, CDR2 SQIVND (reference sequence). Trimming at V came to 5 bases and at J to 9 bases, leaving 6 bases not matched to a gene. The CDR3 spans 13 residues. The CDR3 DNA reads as TGTGCCAGTAGTCCTATAGGACAGGGTGAGCAGTTCTTC. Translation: CASSPIGQGEQFF. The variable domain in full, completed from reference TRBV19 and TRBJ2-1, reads DGGITQSPKYLFRKEGQNVTLSCEQNLNHDAMYWYRQDPGQGLRLIYYSQIVNDFQKGDIAEGYSVSREKKESFPLTVTSAQKNPTAFYLCASSPIGQGEQFFGPGTRLTVL.

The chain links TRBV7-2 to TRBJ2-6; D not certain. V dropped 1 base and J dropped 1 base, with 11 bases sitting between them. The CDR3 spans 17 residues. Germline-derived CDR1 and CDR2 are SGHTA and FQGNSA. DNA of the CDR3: TGTGCCAGCAGCTTAGAAACAGTCCCTTCTGGGGCCAACGTCCTGACTTTC. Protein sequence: CASSLETVPSGANVLTF.

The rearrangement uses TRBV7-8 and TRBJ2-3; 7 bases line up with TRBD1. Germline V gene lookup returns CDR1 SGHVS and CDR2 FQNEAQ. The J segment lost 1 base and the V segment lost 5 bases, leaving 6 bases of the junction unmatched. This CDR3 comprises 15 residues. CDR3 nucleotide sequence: TGTGCCAGCAGCGAGAGGGGGCTCGGCACAGATACGCAGTATTTT. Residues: CASSERGLGTDTQYF.

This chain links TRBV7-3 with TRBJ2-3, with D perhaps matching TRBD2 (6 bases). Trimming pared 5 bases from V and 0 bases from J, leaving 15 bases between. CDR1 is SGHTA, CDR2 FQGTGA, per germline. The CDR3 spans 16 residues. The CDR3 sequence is CASSPRRGYSTDTQYF. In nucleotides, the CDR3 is TGTGCCAGCAGCCCCCGGAGGGGCTACAGCACAGATACGCAGTATTTT.

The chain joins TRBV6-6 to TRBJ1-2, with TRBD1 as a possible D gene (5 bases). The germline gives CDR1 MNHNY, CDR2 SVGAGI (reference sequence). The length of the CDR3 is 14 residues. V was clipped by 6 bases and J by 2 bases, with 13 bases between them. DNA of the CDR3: TGTGCCAGCAGCCCCGGGACTCCAAACTATGGCTACACCTTC. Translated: CASSPGTPNYGYTF.

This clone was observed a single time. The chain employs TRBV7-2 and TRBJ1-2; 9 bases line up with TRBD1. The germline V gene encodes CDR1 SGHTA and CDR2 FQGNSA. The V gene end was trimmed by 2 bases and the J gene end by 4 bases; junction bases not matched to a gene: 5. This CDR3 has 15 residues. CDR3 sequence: CASSLSQGASYGYTF. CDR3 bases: TGTGCCAGCAGCTTATCACAGGGGGCTTCCTATGGCTACACCTTC.

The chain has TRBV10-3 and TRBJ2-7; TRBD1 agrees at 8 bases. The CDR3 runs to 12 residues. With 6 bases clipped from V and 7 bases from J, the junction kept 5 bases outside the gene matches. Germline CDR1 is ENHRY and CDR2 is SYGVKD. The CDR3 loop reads CAIRAGQGEQYF. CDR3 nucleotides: TGTGCCATCAGGGCTGGACAGGGAGAGCAGTACTTC.

CDR3 sequence reads: CASSQDGYYEQYF. CDR3 nucleotides: TGTGCCAGCAGCCAAGATGGTTACTACGAGCAGTACTTC. This chain connects TRBV3-1 (or the pseudogene TRBV3-2) to TRBJ2-7, with D uncertain. Germline V gene data show CDR1 as LGHDT and CDR2 as YNNKEL (reference sequence). V was pared by 0 bases and J by 3 bases, with 6 bases between. The CDR3 extends over 13 amino acids.